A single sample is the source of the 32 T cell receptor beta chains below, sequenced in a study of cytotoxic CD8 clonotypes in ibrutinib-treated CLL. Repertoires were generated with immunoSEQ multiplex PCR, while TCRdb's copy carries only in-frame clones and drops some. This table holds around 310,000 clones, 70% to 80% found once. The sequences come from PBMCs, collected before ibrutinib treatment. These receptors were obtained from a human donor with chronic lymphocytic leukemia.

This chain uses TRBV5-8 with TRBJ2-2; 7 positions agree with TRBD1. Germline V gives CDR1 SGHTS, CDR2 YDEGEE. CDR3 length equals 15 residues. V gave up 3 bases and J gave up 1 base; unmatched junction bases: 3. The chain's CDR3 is CASSSRTGNTGELFF. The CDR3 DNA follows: TGTGCCAGCAGCTCCCGGACAGGGAACACCGGGGAGCTGTTTTTT.

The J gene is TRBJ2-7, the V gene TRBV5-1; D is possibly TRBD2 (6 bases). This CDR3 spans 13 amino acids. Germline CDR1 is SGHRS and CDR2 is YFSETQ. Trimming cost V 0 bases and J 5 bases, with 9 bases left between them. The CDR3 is CASSLDRGDEQYF. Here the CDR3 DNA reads TGCGCCAGCAGCTTGGACCGCGGGGACGAGCAGTACTTC.

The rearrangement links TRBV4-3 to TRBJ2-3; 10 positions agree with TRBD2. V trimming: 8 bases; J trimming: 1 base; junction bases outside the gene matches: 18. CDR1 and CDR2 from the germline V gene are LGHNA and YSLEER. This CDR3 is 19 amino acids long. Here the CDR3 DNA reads TGCGCCAGCCCCCAAGAGGGCCTAGCGGGAGTGGCTCGCACAGATACGCAGTATTTT. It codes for CASPQEGLAGVARTDTQYF.

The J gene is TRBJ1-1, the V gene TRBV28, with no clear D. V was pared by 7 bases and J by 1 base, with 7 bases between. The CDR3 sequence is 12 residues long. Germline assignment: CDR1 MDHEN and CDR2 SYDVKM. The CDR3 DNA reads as TGTGCCAGCATTCCAGGGAACACTGAAGCTTTCTTT. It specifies CASIPGNTEAFF.

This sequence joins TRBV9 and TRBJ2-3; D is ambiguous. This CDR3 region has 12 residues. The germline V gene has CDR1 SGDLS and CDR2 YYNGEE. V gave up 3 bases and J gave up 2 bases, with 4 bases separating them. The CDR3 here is CASSGITDTQYF. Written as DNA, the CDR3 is TGTGCCAGCAGCGGAATCACAGATACGCAGTATTTT.

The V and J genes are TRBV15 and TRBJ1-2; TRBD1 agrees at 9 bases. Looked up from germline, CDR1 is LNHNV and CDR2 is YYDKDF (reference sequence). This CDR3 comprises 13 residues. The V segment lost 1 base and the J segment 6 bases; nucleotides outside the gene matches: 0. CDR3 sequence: CATSRGQGDGYTF. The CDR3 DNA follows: TGTGCCACCAGCAGAGGACAGGGGGATGGCTACACCTTC.

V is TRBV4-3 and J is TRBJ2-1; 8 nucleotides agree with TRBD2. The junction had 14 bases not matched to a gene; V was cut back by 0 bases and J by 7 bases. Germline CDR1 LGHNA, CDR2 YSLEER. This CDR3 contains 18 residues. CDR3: CASSQDLSSGSHMNEQFF. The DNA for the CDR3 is TGCGCCAGCAGCCAAGATCTGTCAAGCGGGAGCCATATGAATGAGCAGTTCTTC.

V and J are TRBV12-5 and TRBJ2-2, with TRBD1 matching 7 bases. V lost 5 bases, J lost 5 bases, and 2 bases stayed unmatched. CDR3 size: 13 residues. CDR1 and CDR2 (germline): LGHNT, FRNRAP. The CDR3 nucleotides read TGTGCTAGTGGTCAGACAGGGACCGGGGAGCTGTTTTTT. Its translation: CASGQTGTGELFF.

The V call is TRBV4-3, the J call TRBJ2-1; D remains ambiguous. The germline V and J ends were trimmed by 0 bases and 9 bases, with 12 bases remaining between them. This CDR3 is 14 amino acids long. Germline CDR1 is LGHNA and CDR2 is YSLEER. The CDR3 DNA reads TGCGCCAGCAGCCAAGAGGGGATAAGGGCTGAGCAGTTCTTC. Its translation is CASSQEGIRAEQFF.

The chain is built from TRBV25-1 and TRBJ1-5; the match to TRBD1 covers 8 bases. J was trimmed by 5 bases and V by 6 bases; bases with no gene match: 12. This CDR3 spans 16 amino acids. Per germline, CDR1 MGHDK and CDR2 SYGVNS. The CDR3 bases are TGTGCCAGCAGCCCCCATCAGGGGGCAAGAGATCAGCCCCAGCATTTT. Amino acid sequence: CASSPHQGARDQPQHF.

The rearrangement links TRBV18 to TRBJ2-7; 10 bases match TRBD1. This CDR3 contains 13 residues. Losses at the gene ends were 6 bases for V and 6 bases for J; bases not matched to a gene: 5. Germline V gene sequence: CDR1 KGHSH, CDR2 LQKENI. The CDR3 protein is CASSTGTGVEQYF. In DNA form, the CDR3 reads TGTGCCAGCTCCACCGGGACAGGGGTCGAGCAGTACTTC.

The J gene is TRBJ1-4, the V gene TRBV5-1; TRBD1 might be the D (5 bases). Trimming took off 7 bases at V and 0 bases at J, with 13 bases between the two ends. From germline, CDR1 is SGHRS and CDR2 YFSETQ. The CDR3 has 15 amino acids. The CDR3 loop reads CASGTTGSTNEKLFF. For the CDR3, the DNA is TGCGCCAGCGGCACAACAGGCTCAACTAATGAAAAACTGTTTTTT.

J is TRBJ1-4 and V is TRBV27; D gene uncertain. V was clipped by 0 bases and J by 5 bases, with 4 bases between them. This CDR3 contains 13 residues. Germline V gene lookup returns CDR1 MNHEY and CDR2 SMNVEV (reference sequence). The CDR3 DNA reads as TGTGCCAGCAGTTTATCAAGGAATGAAAAACTGTTTTTT. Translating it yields CASSLSRNEKLFF.

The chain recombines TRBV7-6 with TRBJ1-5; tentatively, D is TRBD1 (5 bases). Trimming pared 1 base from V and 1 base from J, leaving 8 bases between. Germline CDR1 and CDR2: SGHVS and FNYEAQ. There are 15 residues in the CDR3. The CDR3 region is CASSLGQGSNQPQHF. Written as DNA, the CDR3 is TGTGCCAGCAGCTTAGGTCAGGGCAGCAATCAGCCCCAGCATTTT.

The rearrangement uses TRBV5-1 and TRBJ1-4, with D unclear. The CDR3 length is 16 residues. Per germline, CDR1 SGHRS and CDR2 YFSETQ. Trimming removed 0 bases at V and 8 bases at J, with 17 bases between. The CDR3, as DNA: TGCGCCAGCAGCTTGGCCTTGAGCGAAGACGTCGAAAAACTGTTTTTT. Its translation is CASSLALSEDVEKLFF.

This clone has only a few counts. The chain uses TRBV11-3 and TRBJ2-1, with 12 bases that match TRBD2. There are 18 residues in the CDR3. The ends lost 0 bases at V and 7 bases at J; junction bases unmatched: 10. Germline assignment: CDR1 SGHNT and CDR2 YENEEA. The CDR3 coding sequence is TGTGCCAGCAGCTTAGAGGCTAGCGGGAGGGCCGGGGGGAATGAGCAGTTCTTC. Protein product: CASSLEASGRAGGNEQFF.

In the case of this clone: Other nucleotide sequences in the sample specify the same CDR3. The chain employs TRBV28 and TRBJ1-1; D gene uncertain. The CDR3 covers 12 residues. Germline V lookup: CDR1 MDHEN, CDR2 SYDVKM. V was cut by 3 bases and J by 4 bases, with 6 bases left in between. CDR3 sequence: CASSFYGTEAFF. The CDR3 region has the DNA TGTGCCAGCAGTTTTTACGGCACTGAAGCTTTCTTT. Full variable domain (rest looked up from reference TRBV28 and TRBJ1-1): DVKVTQSSRYLVKRTGEKVFLECVQDMDHENMFWYRQDPGLGLRLIYFSYDVKMKEKGDIPEGYSVSREKKERFSLILESASTNQTSMYLCASSFYGTEAFFGQGTRLTVV.

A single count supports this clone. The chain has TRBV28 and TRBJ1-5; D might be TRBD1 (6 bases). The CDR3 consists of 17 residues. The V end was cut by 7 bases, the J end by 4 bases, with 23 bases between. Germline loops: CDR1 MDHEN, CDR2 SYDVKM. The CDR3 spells CASTGGSALARNQPQHF. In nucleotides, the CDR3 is TGTGCCAGCACTGGGGGCAGTGCCCTAGCTCGTAATCAGCCCCAGCATTTT.

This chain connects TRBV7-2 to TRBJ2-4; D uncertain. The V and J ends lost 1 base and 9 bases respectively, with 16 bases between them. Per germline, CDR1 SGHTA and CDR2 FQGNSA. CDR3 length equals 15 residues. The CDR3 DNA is TGTGCCAGCAGCTTAGTCTCTGGGGTAGATAGCATTCAGTACTTC. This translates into CASSLVSGVDSIQYF. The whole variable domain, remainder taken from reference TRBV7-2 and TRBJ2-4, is GAGVSQSPSNKVTEKGKDVELRCDPISGHTALYWYRQSLGQGLEFLIYFQGNSAPDKSGLPSDRFSAERTGGSVSTLTIQRTQQEDSAVYLCASSLVSGVDSIQYFGAGTRLSVL.

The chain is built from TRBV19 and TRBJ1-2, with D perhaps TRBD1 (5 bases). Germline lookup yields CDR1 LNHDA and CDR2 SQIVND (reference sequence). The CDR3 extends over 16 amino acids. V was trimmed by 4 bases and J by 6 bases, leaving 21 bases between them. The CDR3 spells CASSTDSFREVDGYTF. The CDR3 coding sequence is TGTGCCAGTAGTACAGACAGTTTCAGGGAGGTGGATGGCTACACCTTC.

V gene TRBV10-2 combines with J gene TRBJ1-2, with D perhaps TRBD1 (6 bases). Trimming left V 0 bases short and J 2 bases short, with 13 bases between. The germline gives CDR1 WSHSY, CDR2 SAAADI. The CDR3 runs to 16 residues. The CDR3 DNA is TGCGCCAGCAGTGAGTCGATTGGGGGGGCGAACTATGGCTACACCTTC. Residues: CASSESIGGANYGYTF.

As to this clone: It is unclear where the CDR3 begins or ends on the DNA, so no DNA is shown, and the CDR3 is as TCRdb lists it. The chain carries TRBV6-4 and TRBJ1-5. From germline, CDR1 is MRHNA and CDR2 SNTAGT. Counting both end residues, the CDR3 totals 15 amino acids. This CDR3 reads CRVKYGCFSNQPQHF.

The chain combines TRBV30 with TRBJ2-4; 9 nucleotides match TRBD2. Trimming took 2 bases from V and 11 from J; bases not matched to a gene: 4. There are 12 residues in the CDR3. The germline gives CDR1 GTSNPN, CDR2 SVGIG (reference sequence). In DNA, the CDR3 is TGTGCCTGGAGTCCCCTAGCGGGACTTCAGTACTTC. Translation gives CAWSPLAGLQYF.

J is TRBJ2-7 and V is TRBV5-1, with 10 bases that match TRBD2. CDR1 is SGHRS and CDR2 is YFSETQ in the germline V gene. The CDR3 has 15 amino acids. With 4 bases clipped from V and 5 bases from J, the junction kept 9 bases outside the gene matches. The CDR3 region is CASSARLAGGNEQYF. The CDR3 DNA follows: TGCGCCAGCAGCGCTAGACTAGCGGGTGGAAACGAGCAGTACTTC.

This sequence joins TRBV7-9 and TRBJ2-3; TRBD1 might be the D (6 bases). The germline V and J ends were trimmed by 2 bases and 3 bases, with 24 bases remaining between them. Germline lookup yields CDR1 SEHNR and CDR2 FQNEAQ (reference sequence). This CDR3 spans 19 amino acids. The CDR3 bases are TGTGCCAGCAGCTTACTCTACCCCACAGGGTCGGTTTTTACAGATACGCAGTATTTT. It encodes CASSLLYPTGSVFTDTQYF.

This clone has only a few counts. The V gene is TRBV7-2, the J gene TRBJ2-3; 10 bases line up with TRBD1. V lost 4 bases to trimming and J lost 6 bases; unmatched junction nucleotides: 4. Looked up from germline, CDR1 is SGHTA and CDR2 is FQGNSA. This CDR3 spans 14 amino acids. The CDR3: CASSSGQGRDTQYF. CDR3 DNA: TGTGCCAGCAGCTCGGGACAGGGGAGGGATACGCAGTATTTT.

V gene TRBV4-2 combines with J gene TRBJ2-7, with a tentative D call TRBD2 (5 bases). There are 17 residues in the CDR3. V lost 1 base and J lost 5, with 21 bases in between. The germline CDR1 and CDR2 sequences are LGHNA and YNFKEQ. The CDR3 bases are TGTGCCAGCAGCCAAGTAGTCTCGGGAACCCCCGGGGACGAGCAGTACTTC. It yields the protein CASSQVVSGTPGDEQYF.

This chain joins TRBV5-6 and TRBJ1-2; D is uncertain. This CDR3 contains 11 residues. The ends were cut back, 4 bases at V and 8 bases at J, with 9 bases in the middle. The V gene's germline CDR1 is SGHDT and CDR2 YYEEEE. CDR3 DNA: TGTGCCAGCAGCGGGGATTGGGGCTACACCTTC. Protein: CASSGDWGYTF.

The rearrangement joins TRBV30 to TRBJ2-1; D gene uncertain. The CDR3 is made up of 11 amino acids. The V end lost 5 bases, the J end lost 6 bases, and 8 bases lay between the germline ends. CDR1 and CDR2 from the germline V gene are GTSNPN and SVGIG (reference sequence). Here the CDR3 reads CAWSSLNEQFF. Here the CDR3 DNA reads TGTGCCTGGTCTTCGCTCAATGAGCAGTTCTTC.

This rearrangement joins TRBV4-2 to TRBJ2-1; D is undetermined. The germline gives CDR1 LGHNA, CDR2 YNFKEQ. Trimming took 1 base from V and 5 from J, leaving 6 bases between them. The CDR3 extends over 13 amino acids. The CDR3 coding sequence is TGTGCCAGCAGCCAAGCTGTAAACAATGAGCAGTTCTTC. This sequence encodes CASSQAVNNEQFF.

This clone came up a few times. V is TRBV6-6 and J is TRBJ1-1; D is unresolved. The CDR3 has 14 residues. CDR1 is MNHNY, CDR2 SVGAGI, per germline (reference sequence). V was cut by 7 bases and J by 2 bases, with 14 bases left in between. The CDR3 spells CASIKEGTNTEAFF. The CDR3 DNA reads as TGTGCCAGCATCAAGGAGGGAACCAACACTGAAGCTTTCTTT.

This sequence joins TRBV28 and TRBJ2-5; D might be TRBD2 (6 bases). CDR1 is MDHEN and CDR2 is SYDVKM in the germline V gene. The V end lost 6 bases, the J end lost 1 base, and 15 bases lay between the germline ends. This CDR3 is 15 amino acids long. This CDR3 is CASRPGLPAQETQYF. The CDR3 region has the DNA TGTGCCAGCAGGCCGGGACTCCCAGCCCAAGAGACCCAGTACTTC.